This TCR beta chain was retrieved from a study of shared clonotypes between healthy human individuals. CDR3 size: 14 residues. V was cut by 0 bases and J by 2 bases, with 8 bases left in between. CDR1 and CDR2 from the germline V gene are MNHEY and SVGAGI. Libraries were prepared by immunoSEQ multiplex PCR; TCRdb keeps only in-frame clonotypes and omits some of them. The sample has some 2.4 million clones, roughly 93% seen once. Donors were Caucasian adults residing in Nashville, Tennessee, USA. CD4+ cells were split into CD45RA+ naive and CD45RA-negative memory subsets. This TCR was sampled from a man aged 18 to 30 in good health. Some clones in this sample may be carry-over from other donors' samples. Sequencing was done on a sample of naive CD4+ T cells from PBMCs. As to subset: CD45RA+ positively selected. The chain has TRBV6-5 and TRBJ2-7, with TRBD1 as a possible D gene (5 bases). As DNA, the CDR3 is TGTGCCAGCAGTTACTCAGGACACCCCTACGAGCAGTACTTC. This encodes CASSYSGHPYEQYF.